This TCR beta chain appears in the sequencing data of a study of T cells in localized non-small cell lung cancer. General observations from the study: A median about 56 of the top 100 tumor clones appeared in adjacent lung. Only one tumor region went through sequencing, so heterogeneity may still be there.

TCRdb keeps only in-frame clones here, not all; method: immunoSEQ multiplex PCR. The table includes roughly 1,300 clones, 33% detected once. This clone was recorded a few times. Its antigen is undetermined. This TCR was recovered from a man aged 40 to 70 with stage I lung adenocarcinoma. The sample here was normal lung tissue next to the tumor, taken before any cancer treatment.

The CDR3 sequence: CASSKTHQETQYF. As DNA, the CDR3 is TGTGCCAGTAGTAAGACCCACCAAGAGACCCAGTACTTC. The chain carries TRBV19 and TRBJ2-5; D gene uncertain. The germline CDR1 and CDR2 sequences are LNHDA and SQIVND (reference sequence). The CDR3 loop spans 13 amino acids. Trimming took off 4 bases at V and 0 bases at J, with 6 bases between the two ends.